This passage covers 25 T cell receptor beta chains from one sample sequenced in a study of blood T cell repertoires in COVID-19. The method was immunoSEQ multiplex PCR; TCRdb's version includes in-frame clones alone and lacks a portion of them. The table has about 170,000 clones, about 80% seen once. Sequenced sample: peripheral blood. These receptors originate from a human donor with acute or convalescent COVID-19. The donor label of this sample is uncertain.

This sequence joins TRBV27 and TRBJ1-2; D uncertain. Looked up from germline, CDR1 is MNHEY and CDR2 is SMNVEV (reference sequence). Trimming shortened V by 6 bases and J by 5 bases, and 13 bases separated the two germline ends. This CDR3 comprises 13 residues. The CDR3 DNA follows: TGTGCCAGCAGCCGAGACACAATATATGGCTACACCTTC. It is translated as CASSRDTIYGYTF.

The V gene is TRBV5-4, the J gene TRBJ2-1; D is possibly TRBD2 (5 bases). V shed 0 bases and J shed 5 bases, with 15 bases lying between them. The CDR3 has 16 amino acids. In germline, CDR1 is SGHNT, CDR2 YYREEE (reference sequence). CDR3 in DNA: TGTGCCAGCAGCTTGGGAGGTGCCAGCGGACACAATGAGCAGTTCTTC. Translation gives CASSLGGASGHNEQFF.

The V gene is TRBV15, the J gene TRBJ1-4, with TRBD1 identical over 10 bases. This CDR3 is built from 13 residues. Looked up from germline, CDR1 is LNHNV and CDR2 is YYDKDF (reference sequence). Unmatched junction bases numbered 6, after V lost 7 bases and J lost 10 bases. The DNA for the CDR3 is TGTGCCACCACGGGAGACAGGGGGCGAAAACTGTTTTTT. Translated: CATTGDRGRKLFF.

The CDR3 DNA reads TGCGCCAGCAGCCAAGATCGGGGAGGAAACACCATATATTTT. This gives the protein CASSQDRGGNTIYF. V is TRBV4-1 and J is TRBJ1-3; unclear D gene. V lost 0 bases, J lost 4 bases, and 7 bases lay in between. The V gene's germline CDR1 is MGHRA and CDR2 YSYEKL. CDR3 length: 14 amino acids.

The chain couples TRBV20-1 to TRBJ2-7; TRBD2 matches at 8 bases. The CDR3 has 17 residues. Germline V lookup: CDR1 DFQATT, CDR2 SNEGSKA (reference sequence). Trimming at V came to 3 bases and at J to 1 base, leaving 14 bases not matched to a gene. DNA of the CDR3: TGCAGTGCTAGTCCCGGGGGGGGCCAGGGTCGGTCCTACGAGCAGTACTTC. It specifies CSASPGGGQGRSYEQYF.

The chain carries TRBV18 and TRBJ1-5, with TRBD1 matching 9 bases. The V segment lost 3 bases and the J segment 1 base; nucleotides outside the gene matches: 7. The CDR3 is 17 amino acids. Germline assignment: CDR1 KGHSH and CDR2 LQKENI. CDR3 protein: CASSPISGQGSNQPQHF. CDR3 nucleotide sequence: TGTGCCAGCTCACCCATCAGTGGACAGGGGAGCAATCAGCCCCAGCATTTT.

CDR3 DNA: TGTGCCAGCAGTTCTGGAGCTGTCACTAATGAAAAACTGTTTTTT. Translated: CASSSGAVTNEKLFF. The rearrangement uses TRBV6-5 and TRBJ1-4; unclear D gene. The CDR3 has 15 amino acids. Between the trimmed V and J ends, which lost 4 bases and 2 bases, there was a span of 11 bases. The germline V gene encodes CDR1 MNHEY and CDR2 SVGAGI.

The rearrangement uses TRBV13 and TRBJ1-4; no firm D call. The CDR3 has 17 residues. Germline V gene lookup returns CDR1 PRHDT and CDR2 FYEKMQ (reference sequence). Trimming shortened V by 4 bases and J by 4 bases, and 19 bases separated the two germline ends. The CDR3 DNA follows: TGTGCCAGCAGCTCGGCCCTGGGGAGCCCTTTTAATGAAAAACTGTTTTTT. As protein: CASSSALGSPFNEKLFF.

V and J are TRBV30 and TRBJ2-3, with D perhaps TRBD2 (6 bases). CDR1 and CDR2 from the germline V gene are GTSNPN and SVGIG (reference sequence). The V end was cut by 2 bases, the J end by 0 bases, with 9 bases between. The CDR3 totals 14 residues. The CDR3 bases are TGTGCCTGGAGTCGCAGCGGGAGCACAGATACGCAGTATTTT. As protein: CAWSRSGSTDTQYF. The full variable domain, completed using reference TRBV30 and TRBJ2-3, is SQTIHQWPATLVQPVGSPLSLECTVEGTSNPNLYWYRQAAGRGLQLLFYSVGIGQISSEVPQNLSASRPQDRQFILSSKKLLLSDSGFYLCAWSRSGSTDTQYFGPGTRLTVL.

The rearrangement uses TRBV30 and TRBJ1-6; 7 positions agree with TRBD1. The trim removed 0 bases at V and 4 bases at J, leaving 3 bases unmatched. Germline V gene lookup returns CDR1 GTSNPN and CDR2 SVGIG (reference sequence). The CDR3 consists of 15 residues. The CDR3 spells CAWSVQGQYNSPLHF. The CDR3 bases are TGTGCCTGGAGTGTACAGGGACAGTATAATTCACCCCTCCACTTT.

In DNA, the CDR3 is TGTGCCAGCAGCTCTGGTGGGGGGGCGCTAAACGAGCAGTACTTC. This gives the protein CASSSGGGALNEQYF. The V gene is TRBV5-4, the J gene TRBJ2-7; TRBD2 might be the D (7 bases). The length of the CDR3 is 15 residues. V dropped 3 bases and J dropped 5 bases, with 18 bases sitting between them. Germline CDR1 reads SGHNT; CDR2 reads YYREEE (reference sequence). Full variable domain (outside the CDR3, taken from reference TRBV5-4 and TRBJ2-7): ETGVTQSPTHLIKTRGQQVTLRCSSQSGHNTVSWYQQALGQGPQFIFQYYREEENGRGNFPPRFSGLQFPNYSSELNVNALELDDSALYLCASSSGGGALNEQYFGPGTRLTVT.

The rearrangement uses TRBV18 and TRBJ1-1; no reliable D call. CDR1 and CDR2 (germline): KGHSH, LQKENI. Trimming stripped 4 bases from V and 0 bases from J, with 9 bases between. This CDR3 comprises 14 residues. The CDR3 protein is CASSLTEMNTEAFF. Written as DNA, the CDR3 is TGTGCCAGCTCACTAACAGAGATGAACACTGAAGCTTTCTTT.

The rearrangement links TRBV23-1 to TRBJ2-5, with D uncertain. TRBV23-1 is flagged as an ORF with uncertain function. Between the trimmed V and J ends, which lost 8 bases and 5 bases, there was a span of 18 bases. There are 14 residues in the CDR3. The CDR3 protein is CASPPVTPEETQYF. The CDR3 DNA is TGCGCCAGCCCCCCGGTAACTCCGGAGGAGACCCAGTACTTC.

The chain recombines TRBV15 with TRBJ2-2; TRBD2 agrees at 9 bases. The CDR3 spans 18 residues. The trim removed 0 bases at V and 2 bases at J, leaving 7 bases unmatched. The V gene's germline CDR1 is LNHNV and CDR2 YYDKDF (reference sequence). The CDR3 DNA follows: TGTGCCACCAGCAGAGATCGCCTAGCGGGAATAAACACCGGGGAGCTGTTTTTT. Translated: CATSRDRLAGINTGELFF.

J is TRBJ2-5 and V is TRBV28, with 8 bases lining up with TRBD2. J gave up 4 bases and V 3 bases, and 16 bases lay outside the gene matches. The CDR3 has 18 residues. The germline V gene has CDR1 MDHEN and CDR2 SYDVKM. DNA for the CDR3: TGTGCCAGCAGTTTCTCATTAGCGGGACGTCCGAGTTCAGAGACCCAGTACTTC. Amino acid sequence: CASSFSLAGRPSSETQYF. The full variable domain, its missing parts supplied by reference TRBV28 and TRBJ2-5, is DVKVTQSSRYLVKRTGEKVFLECVQDMDHENMFWYRQDPGLGLRLIYFSYDVKMKEKGDIPEGYSVSREKKERFSLILESASTNQTSMYLCASSFSLAGRPSSETQYFGPGTRLLVL.

The CDR3 coding sequence is TGTGCCACCAGCAAAGGGACAGCAGGCTCCTACAATGAGCAGTTCTTC. This gives the protein CATSKGTAGSYNEQFF. The chain combines TRBV15 with TRBJ2-1; the match to TRBD1 covers 7 bases. With V trimmed by 4 bases and J by 0 bases, 6 bases remained unmatched. This CDR3 is built from 16 residues. Germline V lookup: CDR1 LNHNV, CDR2 YYDKDF (reference sequence).

In its sample, this clone was seen once. This rearrangement joins TRBV21-1 to TRBJ1-1; the table's D call, TRBD1, has no DNA check behind it. TRBV21-1 is a pseudogene. The CDR3 totals 18 residues. CDR3 nucleotide sequence: TGTGCCAGCAGCAATGACAGTGTGGGGGCTCCAGCGGCCACTGAAGCTTTCTTT. It yields the protein CASSNDSVGAPAATEAFF.

This clone was found a few times. This CDR3 is also generated by other DNA sequences in the sample. The chain links TRBV5-4 to TRBJ2-5; D not certain. The length of the CDR3 is 14 residues. Germline V gene data show CDR1 as SGHNT and CDR2 as YYREEE (reference sequence). Trimming cost V 0 bases and J 1 base, with 7 bases left between them. Here the CDR3 reads CASSLAGAQETQYF. The CDR3 nucleotides read TGTGCCAGCAGCTTGGCCGGAGCCCAAGAGACCCAGTACTTC.

The V gene is TRBV30, the J gene TRBJ1-2, with a possible D match to TRBD1 (5 bases). The CDR3 is made up of 14 amino acids. CDR1 and CDR2 from the germline V gene are GTSNPN and SVGIG (reference sequence). V dropped 3 bases and J dropped 6 bases, with 17 bases sitting between them. CDR3 sequence: CAWSAPGGGNGYTF. CDR3 nucleotide sequence: TGTGCCTGGAGCGCCCCGGGGGGGGGAAATGGCTACACCTTC.

The V call is TRBV5-1, the J call TRBJ1-2, with 7 bases identical to TRBD1. CDR3 length: 15 residues. V shed 6 bases and J 5 bases; nucleotides not matched to a gene: 13. CDR1 and CDR2 from the germline V gene are SGHRS and YFSETQ. CDR3 DNA sequence: TGCGCCAGCACCCAGGGAGCAGGGACAGAATATGGCTACACCTTC. Amino acids: CASTQGAGTEYGYTF.

The rearrangement joins TRBV7-3 to TRBJ2-3; 7 nucleotides align to TRBD1. The CDR3 has 15 residues. The germline V gene encodes CDR1 SGHTA and CDR2 FQGTGA. V was clipped by 5 bases and J by 2 bases; unmatched bases: 7. This chain's CDR3 is CASSQGGVDTDTQYF. The CDR3, as DNA: TGTGCCAGCAGCCAAGGGGGCGTAGACACAGATACGCAGTATTTT.

The V gene is TRBV7-2, the J gene TRBJ2-5, with a tentative D call TRBD2 (6 bases). The germline V gene has CDR1 SGHTA and CDR2 FQGNSA. The V end was cut by 5 bases, the J end by 2 bases, with 15 bases between. The CDR3 loop spans 15 amino acids. The CDR3 protein is CASSQSGLTQETQYF. The DNA of the CDR3 is TGTGCCAGCAGCCAATCAGGACTAACTCAAGAGACCCAGTACTTC.

The rearrangement uses TRBV19 and TRBJ2-3; 12 bases agree with TRBD2. V was clipped by 4 bases and J by 5 bases; unmatched bases: 4. CDR1 and CDR2 from the germline V gene are LNHDA and SQIVND (reference sequence). The CDR3 runs to 15 residues. This CDR3 is CASSTTSGGVDTQYF. CDR3 DNA sequence: TGTGCCAGTAGTACGACTAGCGGGGGTGTAGATACGCAGTATTTT.

The rearrangement joins TRBV10-1 to TRBJ2-2, with a weak D call TRBD1 (6 bases). The CDR3 length is 15 residues. The V end was cut by 2 bases, the J end by 4 bases, with 11 bases between. Germline V lookup: CDR1 WNHNN, CDR2 SYGVQD (reference sequence). The CDR3 bases are TGCGCCAGCAGTGAGCATACAGGGAGCACCGGGGAGCTGTTTTTT. Translating gives CASSEHTGSTGELFF.

The chain joins TRBV3-1 (or the pseudogene TRBV3-2) to TRBJ1-4; 11 bases fit TRBD1. V trimming: 6 bases; J trimming: 5 bases; junction bases outside the gene matches: 8. The CDR3 spans 16 residues. Per the germline V gene, CDR1 is LGHDT and CDR2 is YNNKEL (reference sequence). The DNA of the CDR3 is TGTGCCAGCAGTCCAAGACGGACAGGGGGCAATGAAAAACTGTTTTTT. This gives the protein CASSPRRTGGNEKLFF.